Shown below are 6 T cell receptor beta chains from a single sample sequenced in a study of immune evolution from preneoplasia to lung adenocarcinoma. Measured with immunoSEQ multiplex PCR; TCRdb has only the in-frame clones, and not every one. Of 6,000 to 8,500 clones listed, about 80% are singletons. Source material: FFPE minimally invasive lung adenocarcinoma tissue. Source of these receptors: a person aged 65 to 79 with lung adenocarcinoma.

This clone was seen once. This sequence joins TRBV6-1 and TRBJ2-3, with D possibly matching TRBD1 (5 bases). The V and J ends lost 1 base and 8 bases respectively, with 16 bases between them. Germline assignment: CDR1 MNHNS and CDR2 SASEGT. The CDR3 has 15 amino acids. The CDR3 here is CASSEVGAGGFTQYF. In DNA, the CDR3 is TGTGCCAGCAGTGAAGTTGGGGCAGGTGGGTTTACGCAGTATTTT.

The gene calls are TRBV25-1 and TRBJ1-4; perhaps TRBD1 as D (5 bases). V lost 1 base, J lost 0 bases, and 12 bases lay in between. The CDR3 contains 17 residues. In germline, CDR1 is MGHDK, CDR2 SYGVNS. CDR3 in amino acids: CASSEFRRGATNEKLFF. CDR3 bases: TGTGCCAGCAGTGAATTTCGGAGGGGCGCAACTAATGAAAAACTGTTTTTT.

The sample holds a few counts of this clone. CDR3 residues: CASSQERGQGQPQHF. CDR3 nucleotide sequence: TGTGCCAGCAGTCAAGAGAGGGGGCAAGGCCAGCCCCAGCATTTT. The V call is TRBV6-5, the J call TRBJ1-5; 7 bases are shared with TRBD1. From germline, CDR1 is MNHEY and CDR2 SVGAGI. The CDR3 runs 15 residues. The J segment lost 7 bases and the V segment lost 5 bases, leaving 11 bases of the junction unmatched.

The chain recombines TRBV29-1 with TRBJ1-2; 7 nucleotides align to TRBD1. Germline V lookup: CDR1 SQVTM, CDR2 ANQGSEA. V shed 3 bases, J shed 6 bases, and the junction held 10 bases outside the gene matches. There are 14 residues in the CDR3. Written as DNA, the CDR3 is TGCAGCGTTGACGGACCCCAGGGGGGTAATGGCTACACCTTC. Its protein product is CSVDGPQGGNGYTF.

The chain links TRBV5-1 to TRBJ2-3, with 7 bases fitting TRBD1. Germline lookup yields CDR1 SGHRS and CDR2 YFSETQ. The CDR3 totals 14 residues. The ends lost 2 bases at V and 1 base at J; junction bases unmatched: 1. The CDR3 coding sequence is TGCGCCAGCAGCTTTGGACAGGGCACAGATACGCAGTATTTT. Translated: CASSFGQGTDTQYF.

The chain links TRBV5-1 to TRBJ1-3, with D possibly TRBD1 on 6 matching bases. This CDR3 comprises 16 residues. Germline loops: CDR1 SGHRS, CDR2 YFSETQ. V gave up 2 bases and J gave up 0 bases, with 12 bases separating them. CDR3 sequence (DNA): TGCGCCAGCAGCTTCGACAGGCAAGACTCTGGAAACACCATATATTTT. Residues: CASSFDRQDSGNTIYF.